The source of this T cell receptor beta chain is a study of T cells in narcolepsy. About the study: Healthy controls were enrolled alongside patients with narcolepsy type 1 or type 2. Overall study results and limits: Autoreactive clone sequences were missing from some blood memory CD4+ repertoires. Same-patient CSF and blood CD4+ T cell clonotypes included HCRT-specific and TRIB2-specific autoreactive ones. Blood of same and different patients, but not healthy controls, reportedly held recurring autoreactive clonotypes.

In regard to this clone: Its antigen is still unknown.

Sequenced by immunoSEQ multiplex PCR; TCRdb stores in-frame clones only, minus some. Here the sample spans over 30,000 clones, less than 85% being singletons. Germline CDR1 is SGHDN and CDR2 is FVKESK. Trimming cost V 4 bases and J 4 bases, with 22 bases left between them. The CDR3 totals 17 residues. The clonotype comes from a human donor with narcolepsy. The V gene is TRBV14, the J gene TRBJ2-5; tentatively, D is TRBD1 or TRBD2 (5 bases each). Material: CD45RA- memory CD4+ T cells from PBMCs. The CDR3 sequence is CASSPRGLGLGGETQYF. The CDR3 DNA reads as TGTGCCAGCAGCCCCCGGGGTTTGGGTCTTGGGGGAGAGACCCAGTACTTC.